One sample yielded the 16 T cell receptor beta chains listed below, sequenced in a study of cytomegalovirus exposure and HLA in healthy donors. Primers for the PCR totalled 60 Vbeta and 13 Jbeta. Sequenced by immunoSEQ multiplex PCR; TCRdb stores in-frame clones only, minus some. The sample records 180,000 or so clones, 86% being singletons. The sequenced sample consisted of PBMCs. Receptor source: a young woman in good health and CMV-seronegative.

This clone was picked up one time. This sequence joins TRBV6-6 and TRBJ1-4; D gene unclear. CDR1 and CDR2 (germline): MNHNY, SVGAGI (reference sequence). CDR3 length: 14 residues. Trimming removed 6 bases from V and 8 bases from J, with 16 bases in between. CDR3 region: CASRTRTGWEKLFF. CDR3 DNA: TGTGCCAGCAGAACGAGGACGGGATGGGAAAAACTGTTTTTT.

The rearrangement joins TRBV5-1 to TRBJ2-7, with TRBD2 identical over 12 bases. Trimming at V came to 1 base and at J to 6 bases, leaving 8 bases not matched to a gene. Germline V gives CDR1 SGHRS, CDR2 YFSETQ. The CDR3 has 16 residues. The CDR3: CASSLSTTSGSTEQYF. CDR3 DNA sequence: TGCGCCAGCAGCTTGTCGACGACTAGCGGGAGTACCGAGCAGTACTTC.

This chain links TRBV10-2 with TRBJ2-7; D might be TRBD1 (6 bases). Germline assignment: CDR1 WSHSY and CDR2 SAAADI. There are 14 residues in the CDR3. The ends were cut back, 3 bases at V and 7 bases at J, with 16 bases in the middle. CDR3 DNA: TGCGCCAGCAGTGATGGGGGCCTGGACTGGGAGCAGTACTTC. Protein: CASSDGGLDWEQYF.

The rearrangement uses TRBV10-3 and TRBJ2-2; 8 nucleotides agree with TRBD2. Germline-derived CDR1 and CDR2 are ENHRY and SYGVKD. The CDR3 is made up of 18 amino acids. The junction had 10 bases not matched to a gene; V was cut back by 0 bases and J by 4 bases. Here the CDR3 reads CAISESISGKSGTGELFF. The CDR3, as DNA: TGTGCCATCAGTGAGTCGATTAGCGGGAAGTCGGGCACCGGGGAGCTGTTTTTT.

A single count supports this clone. The J gene is TRBJ2-7, the V gene TRBV28; TRBD1 aligns across 7 bases. The CDR3 has 14 amino acids. Germline values: CDR1 MDHEN, CDR2 SYDVKM. The V gene end was trimmed by 6 bases and the J gene end by 2 bases; junction bases not matched to a gene: 7. The CDR3 coding sequence is TGTGCCAGCAGGGGGGATAGGGGGCCCTACGAGCAGTACTTC. Its protein is CASRGDRGPYEQYF.

J is TRBJ1-5 and V is TRBV7-2, with D perhaps TRBD1 (6 bases). The length of the CDR3 is 14 residues. Germline CDR1 is SGHTA and CDR2 is FQGNSA. V shed 2 bases and J shed 7 bases, with 12 bases lying between them. CDR3 amino acids: CASSLIGGGQPQHF. CDR3 sequence (DNA): TGTGCCAGCAGCTTAATAGGGGGTGGGCAGCCCCAGCATTTT.

The chain is built from TRBV6-5 and TRBJ2-3, with D possibly being TRBD2 (5 bases). The CDR3 runs to 13 residues. The V end was cut by 6 bases, the J end by 6 bases, with 13 bases between. Germline CDR1 MNHEY, CDR2 SVGAGI. Written as DNA, the CDR3 is TGTGCCAGCAGGGGGAGTGCCACCGATACGCAGTATTTT. Translating gives CASRGSATDTQYF.

The chain has TRBV2 and TRBJ1-1; 9 bases map to TRBD1. Germline-derived CDR1 and CDR2 are SNHLY and FYNNEI. The CDR3 extends over 14 amino acids. V lost 6 bases, J lost 4 bases, and 6 bases stayed unmatched. The CDR3 DNA sequence: TGTGCCAGCAGATCCTTGACAGGGGGCACTGAAGCTTTCTTT. Amino acids: CASRSLTGGTEAFF.

This chain connects TRBV6-5 to TRBJ2-5; TRBD1 matches at 7 bases. This CDR3 region has 13 residues. Germline V CDR1 and CDR2: MNHEY, SVGAGI. Trimming at V came to 7 bases and at J to 4 bases, leaving 6 bases not matched to a gene. The CDR3 coding sequence is TGTGCCAGCACTATTAACAGGGGAGAGACCCAGTACTTC. It is translated as CASTINRGETQYF.

This clone occurred a few times. The V and J genes are TRBV19 and TRBJ1-1; TRBD1 matches at 8 bases. Per the germline V gene, CDR1 is LNHDA and CDR2 is SQIVND (reference sequence). Germline trimming cut 4 bases from V and 6 bases from J; bases unmatched to any gene: 10. The CDR3 totals 15 residues. DNA of the CDR3: TGTGCCAGTAGTACCACAGGGGGAGGGTGGCCTGAAGCTTTCTTT. This codes for CASSTTGGGWPEAFF.

The V and J genes are TRBV11-2 and TRBJ2-5, with D possibly TRBD1 on 6 matching bases. CDR3 length: 11 residues. V lost 5 bases to trimming and J lost 11 bases, with 12 bases between them. Germline loops: CDR1 SGHAT, CDR2 FQNNGV. The CDR3: CASSPGQKQYF. As DNA, the CDR3 is TGTGCCAGCAGCCCCGGACAGAAGCAGTACTTC.

The chain has TRBV5-6 and TRBJ1-2; 8 positions match TRBD1. V gave up 7 bases and J gave up 1 base; unmatched junction bases: 12. CDR1 SGHDT and CDR2 YYEEEE come from the germline V gene. The CDR3 runs 16 residues. CDR3 loop: CASSDRGWGSNYGYTF. The CDR3 DNA sequence: TGTGCCAGCTCCGACAGGGGTTGGGGGAGTAACTATGGCTACACCTTC.

This chain links TRBV7-9 with TRBJ1-5; D gene unclear. The germline V and J ends were trimmed by 1 base and 2 bases, with 18 bases remaining between them. From germline, CDR1 is SEHNR and CDR2 FQNEAQ (reference sequence). The CDR3 has 18 residues. In nucleotides, the CDR3 is TGTGCCAGCAGCTTAGGGAACAGAGGGCGGGGAGGCAATCAGCCCCAGCATTTT. Amino acids: CASSLGNRGRGGNQPQHF.

This clone was detected once. The chain links TRBV5-1 to TRBJ2-5; TRBD2 matches 11 bases. The CDR3 covers 14 residues. Germline CDR1 reads SGHRS; CDR2 reads YFSETQ. Trimming at V came to 6 bases and at J to 5 bases, leaving 6 bases not matched to a gene. CDR3 residues: CASTTSGGIETQYF. The CDR3 region has the DNA TGCGCCAGCACCACTAGCGGGGGAATTGAGACCCAGTACTTC.

This clone was found once. CDR3 protein: CASSAARGEKLFF. DNA of the CDR3: TGTGCCAGCAGTGCGGCCAGGGGCGAAAAACTGTTTTTT. This chain connects TRBV2 to TRBJ1-4; a weak D match, TRBD1 (6 bases). The CDR3 loop spans 13 amino acids. Germline V CDR1 and CDR2: SNHLY, FYNNEI. V lost 4 bases and J 8 bases, leaving 11 bases between the germline ends.

The chain carries TRBV2 and TRBJ1-3; a possible D gene is TRBD1 (5 bases). Germline V gene sequence: CDR1 SNHLY, CDR2 FYNNEI. V gave up 4 bases and J gave up 0 bases, with 10 bases separating them. This CDR3 is built from 15 residues. The chain's CDR3 is CASSAQATSGNTIYF. Written as DNA, the CDR3 is TGTGCCAGCAGTGCACAGGCCACCTCTGGAAACACCATATATTTT.